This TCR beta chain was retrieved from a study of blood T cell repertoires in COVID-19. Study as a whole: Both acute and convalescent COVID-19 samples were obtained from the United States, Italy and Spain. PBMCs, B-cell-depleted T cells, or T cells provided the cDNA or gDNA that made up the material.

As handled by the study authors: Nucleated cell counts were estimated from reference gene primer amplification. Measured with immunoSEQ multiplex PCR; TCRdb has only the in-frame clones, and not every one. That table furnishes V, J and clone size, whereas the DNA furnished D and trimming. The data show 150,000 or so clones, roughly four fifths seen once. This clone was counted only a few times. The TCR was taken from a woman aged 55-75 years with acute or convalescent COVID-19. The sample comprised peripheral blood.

CDR3 protein: CASSEPGQGARGYTF. The CDR3 DNA is TGTGCCAGCAGTGAACCGGGACAGGGGGCCCGCGGCTACACCTTC. The chain carries TRBV6-1 and TRBJ1-2, with 12 bases aligning to TRBD1. Trimming at V came to 2 bases and at J to 8 bases, leaving 6 bases not matched to a gene. The CDR3 totals 15 residues. Germline lookup yields CDR1 MNHNS and CDR2 SASEGT.